These 26 T cell receptor beta chains were sequenced from one sample in a study of T-cell memory formation after mild COVID-19. MiXCR, applied by TCRdb to the 5' RACE reads, yields one record per CDR3 protein. The sample includes around 180,000 distinct CDR3 sequences, around a sixth of them seen just once. The sample consisted of PBMCs or a T cell subset sorted from them (not recorded which). The receptors stem from a man between 18 and 29 years old who had mild COVID-19 (a few samples of this study predate the infection). Cell type and time point are not known.

This clonotype was picked up a small number of times. J is TRBJ1-5 and V is TRBV2, with 8 bases aligning to TRBD1. There are 15 residues in the CDR3. Trimming cost V 1 base and J 1 base; bases outside gene matches: 0. Germline V gene data show CDR1 as SNHLY and CDR2 as FYNNEI. The CDR3 DNA sequence: TGTGCCAGCAGTGAAGACAGGGGGAGCAATCAGCCCCAGCATTTT. Residues: CASSEDRGSNQPQHF.

The sample holds a few counts of this clonotype. The chain employs TRBV2 and TRBJ2-5, with D hard to call. V was cut by 8 bases and J by 5 bases, with 9 bases left in between. The CDR3 covers 11 residues. CDR1 SNHLY and CDR2 FYNNEI come from the germline V gene. This CDR3 reads CASDLGETQYF. In DNA, the CDR3 is TGTGCCAGCGACCTGGGGGAGACCCAGTACTTC.

This clonotype has more than one count but fewer than ten. This chain joins TRBV10-3 and TRBJ2-1, with 12 bases matching TRBD1. Germline lookup yields CDR1 ENHRY and CDR2 SYGVKD. The CDR3 has 16 amino acids. The V gene end was trimmed by 10 bases and the J gene end by 9 bases; junction bases not matched to a gene: 16. As DNA, the CDR3 is TGTGCCAGCGCCTCCGGGACAGGGGGCGAAGTAGGTGAGCAGTTCTTC. Its protein is CASASGTGGEVGEQFF.

This clonotype was seen repeatedly, ten times or more. V is TRBV23-1 and J is TRBJ1-1; TRBD1 might be the D (5 bases). TRBV23-1 is an open reading frame whose function is uncertain. The CDR3 runs to 14 residues. V was clipped by 7 bases and J by 6 bases, with 18 bases between them. The CDR3 loop is CASTMYGGWPEAFF. DNA for the CDR3: TGCGCCAGCACCATGTACGGGGGATGGCCTGAAGCTTTCTTT.

The chain joins TRBV29-1 to TRBJ2-4; either TRBD1 or TRBD2 may supply D (6 bases each). Trimming removed 6 bases from V and 3 bases from J, with 12 bases in between. The CDR3 contains 13 residues. The germline V gene encodes CDR1 SQVTM and CDR2 ANQGSEA. CDR3 sequence (DNA): TGCAGCGTCGGTGGGGGGCACAAAAACATTCAGTACTTC. It encodes CSVGGGHKNIQYF.

There are a few counts of this clonotype. The chain uses TRBV7-2 and TRBJ2-7; 11 bases align to TRBD2. Germline V gene lookup returns CDR1 SGHTA and CDR2 FQGNSA. This CDR3 comprises 16 residues. Trimming removed 4 bases from V and 6 bases from J; junction bases left unmatched: 11. The CDR3 DNA reads as TGTGCCAGCAGCTCATATTTTAGCGGGGGGGCCAGCGAGCAGTACTTC. Amino acids: CASSSYFSGGASEQYF.

This chain connects TRBV20-1 to TRBJ1-2; D is ambiguous. This CDR3 region has 13 residues. Trimming shortened V by 3 bases and J by 7 bases, and 15 bases separated the two germline ends. The germline V gene encodes CDR1 DFQATT and CDR2 SNEGSKA (reference sequence). The CDR3 region has the DNA TGCAGTGCTAGGCGGGATCAGTCCAGTGGCTACACCTTC. Residues: CSARRDQSSGYTF.

This sequence joins TRBV28 and TRBJ1-2; D is possibly TRBD1 (5 bases). The CDR3 totals 12 residues. Germline V gives CDR1 MDHEN, CDR2 SYDVKM. The V gene lost 8 bases and the J gene lost 5 bases, with 12 bases spanning the gap. The CDR3: CASSAEGYGYTF. CDR3 nucleotide sequence: TGTGCCAGCTCCGCCGAGGGGTATGGCTACACCTTC.

This chain uses TRBV5-5 with TRBJ2-1, with 11 bases lining up with TRBD2. CDR3 length: 17 amino acids. V was clipped by 4 bases and J by 6 bases; unmatched bases: 12. CDR1 and CDR2 (germline): SGHKS, YYEKEE (reference sequence). The CDR3 nucleotides read TGTGCCAGCAGCACCAAAACGACTAGCGGGGTAGCCAATGAGCAGTTCTTC. Translated: CASSTKTTSGVANEQFF.

The chain employs TRBV20-1 and TRBJ2-5, with 14 bases matching TRBD2. The V gene end was trimmed by 7 bases and the J gene end by 2 bases; junction bases not matched to a gene: 6. The germline CDR1 and CDR2 sequences are DFQATT and SNEGSKA (reference sequence). The length of the CDR3 is 15 residues. The CDR3 DNA reads TGCAGTGTCGGAGGACTAGCGGGGGGACAAGAGACCCAGTACTTC. Protein: CSVGGLAGGQETQYF.

This clonotype showed up just a few times. This chain connects TRBV7-2 to TRBJ1-6, with 7 bases that match TRBD1. With V trimmed by 5 bases and J by 6 bases, 10 bases remained unmatched. Germline V CDR1 and CDR2: SGHTA, FQGNSA. This CDR3 is built from 16 residues. CDR3 nucleotide sequence: TGTGCCAGCAGCACCAGGTCCGGGACAGCTAATTCACCCCTCCACTTT. Translating it yields CASSTRSGTANSPLHF.

This clonotype was detected a few times. The chain couples TRBV6-1 to TRBJ2-7; TRBD1 might be the D (6 bases). The CDR3 extends over 13 amino acids. Germline V lookup: CDR1 MNHNS, CDR2 SASEGT. DNA of the CDR3: TGTGCTGTCGAGGCAGGGGTTCTCTACGAGCAGTACTTC. It translates to CAVEAGVLYEQYF.

This clonotype was counted between two and nine times. This chain uses TRBV5-1 with TRBJ2-3; D is uncertain. V lost 1 base, J lost 4 bases, and 13 bases lay in between. The CDR3 sequence is 15 residues long. Germline lookup yields CDR1 SGHRS and CDR2 YFSETQ. CDR3 residues: CASSLMGGFADTQYF. In DNA, the CDR3 is TGCGCCAGCAGCTTGATGGGTGGGTTTGCAGATACGCAGTATTTT.

The genes are TRBV7-9 and TRBJ1-3; D remains unclear. The V gene lost 1 base and the J gene lost 11 bases, with 9 bases spanning the gap. The CDR3 totals 12 residues. Germline loops: CDR1 SEHNR, CDR2 FQNEAQ (reference sequence). DNA of the CDR3: TGTGCCAGCAGCTTAGGCCCAGTCGCCATATATTTT. Translating gives CASSLGPVAIYF.

V and J are TRBV7-9 and TRBJ2-7, with TRBD2 matching over 7 bases. Germline-derived CDR1 and CDR2 are SEHNR and FQNEAQ (reference sequence). The J segment lost 5 bases and the V segment lost 5 bases, leaving 9 bases of the junction unmatched. The CDR3 has 14 residues. For the CDR3, the DNA is TGTGCCAGCAGCCGCGAGGTAGCGGGTCACGAGCAGTACTTC. It translates to CASSREVAGHEQYF.

This clonotype was recorded a few times. The J gene is TRBJ2-5, the V gene TRBV5-1; 7 positions agree with TRBD1. CDR1 and CDR2 (germline): SGHRS, YFSETQ. With 4 bases clipped from V and 1 base from J, the junction kept 4 bases outside the gene matches. The CDR3 runs 14 residues. The CDR3 region is CASSAGQAQETQYF. The DNA for the CDR3 is TGCGCCAGCAGCGCCGGACAGGCCCAAGAGACCCAGTACTTC.

This clonotype has only a few counts. The chain combines TRBV10-3 with TRBJ1-2, with TRBD1 identical over 9 bases. Trimming cost V 10 bases and J 6 bases; bases outside gene matches: 6. Per germline, CDR1 ENHRY and CDR2 SYGVKD. The CDR3 runs 12 residues. CDR3 loop: CATGTGINGYTF. Written as DNA, the CDR3 is TGTGCCACCGGGACAGGGATAAATGGCTACACCTTC.

The chain carries TRBV7-3 and TRBJ2-2; the D gene could be TRBD1 or TRBD2 (5 bases each). V lost 4 bases and J lost 4, with 13 bases in between. The CDR3 extends over 15 amino acids. Germline-derived CDR1 and CDR2 are SGHTA and FQGTGA. The CDR3 reads CASSSLGASTGELFF. Here the CDR3 DNA reads TGTGCCAGCAGCTCCCTCGGGGCGAGCACCGGGGAGCTGTTTTTT.

This clonotype was found a few times. The chain recombines TRBV29-1 with TRBJ1-1; D perhaps matches TRBD1 (5 bases). This CDR3 spans 13 amino acids. CDR1 SQVTM and CDR2 ANQGSEA come from the germline V gene. The V end was cut by 0 bases, the J end by 3 bases, with 8 bases between. The CDR3 sequence: CSVEEGVYTEAFF. In DNA, the CDR3 is TGCAGCGTTGAAGAGGGGGTCTACACTGAAGCTTTCTTT.

This clonotype has just a few counts. V gene TRBV7-2 combines with J gene TRBJ1-5, with no clear D. The ends were cut back, 1 base at V and 4 bases at J, with 5 bases in the middle. Germline assignment: CDR1 SGHTA and CDR2 FQGNSA. The length of the CDR3 is 13 residues. The CDR3 nucleotides read TGTGCCAGCAGCTTAGAACAGAATCAGCCCCAGCATTTT. Encoded protein: CASSLEQNQPQHF. Full variable domain (outside the CDR3, taken from reference TRBV7-2 and TRBJ1-5): GAGVSQSPSNKVTEKGKDVELRCDPISGHTALYWYRQSLGQGLEFLIYFQGNSAPDKSGLPSDRFSAERTGGSVSTLTIQRTQQEDSAVYLCASSLEQNQPQHFGDGTRLSIL.

This clonotype showed up just a few times. The chain links TRBV27 to TRBJ2-5; D possibly corresponds to TRBD1 (6 bases). The CDR3 runs 13 residues. V lost 3 bases, J lost 6 bases, and 11 bases lay in between. From germline, CDR1 is MNHEY and CDR2 SMNVEV (reference sequence). The CDR3 DNA sequence: TGTGCCAGCAGTTTCCTGGGGGCTAAGACCCAGTACTTC. Protein product: CASSFLGAKTQYF.

The rearrangement uses TRBV7-2 and TRBJ2-7, with D unclear. Germline-derived CDR1 and CDR2 are SGHTA and FQGNSA. Trimming removed 2 bases at V and 1 base at J, with 12 bases between. The CDR3 loop spans 15 amino acids. The CDR3: CASSLFGSVSYEQYF. CDR3 nucleotides: TGTGCCAGCAGCTTATTCGGCTCCGTGTCCTACGAGCAGTACTTC. The whole variable domain, filled in from reference TRBV7-2 and TRBJ2-7, reads GAGVSQSPSNKVTEKGKDVELRCDPISGHTALYWYRQSLGQGLEFLIYFQGNSAPDKSGLPSDRFSAERTGGSVSTLTIQRTQQEDSAVYLCASSLFGSVSYEQYFGPGTRLTVT.

This clonotype was detected ten times or more. This chain connects TRBV3-1 to TRBJ2-4, with D hard to call. The CDR3 consists of 12 residues. The V gene's germline CDR1 is LGHDT and CDR2 YNNKEL (reference sequence). V was trimmed by 1 base and J by 9 bases, leaving 7 bases between them. The CDR3 protein is CASSQVERIQYF. Written as DNA, the CDR3 is TGTGCCAGCAGCCAAGTTGAGCGCATTCAGTACTTC.

This clonotype has a handful of counts. This CDR3 is CASTGGGMNSPLHF. CDR3 DNA: TGTGCCAGCACCGGAGGGGGGATGAATTCACCCCTCCACTTT. This chain connects TRBV25-1 to TRBJ1-6; D possibly corresponds to TRBD1 (6 bases). The CDR3 sequence is 14 residues long. Trimming left V 7 bases short and J 7 bases short, with 14 bases between. Germline V gene sequence: CDR1 MGHDK, CDR2 SYGVNS.

This clonotype appeared a few times. The CDR3 is CASSLYGQGLSSYNEQFF. CDR3 bases: TGTGCCAGCAGCTTATACGGACAGGGCCTTAGCTCCTACAATGAGCAGTTCTTC. The rearrangement links TRBV7-9 to TRBJ2-1; TRBD1 aligns across 8 bases. The CDR3 contains 18 residues. Germline V CDR1 and CDR2: SEHNR, FQNEAQ (reference sequence). V lost 2 bases and J lost 0; bases outside the gene matches: 9. Drawing the rest from reference TRBV7-9 and TRBJ2-1, the complete variable domain is DTGVSQNPRHKITKRGQNVTFRCDPISEHNRLYWYRQTLGQGPEFLTYFQNEAQLEKSRLLSDRFSAERPKGSFSTLEIQRTEQGDSAMYLCASSLYGQGLSSYNEQFFGPGTRLTVL.

There are a few counts of this clonotype. The gene calls are TRBV5-1 and TRBJ1-3; D unclear. Germline CDR1 and CDR2: SGHRS and YFSETQ. V was trimmed by 4 bases and J by 2 bases, leaving 13 bases between them. The CDR3 sequence is 15 residues long. The CDR3 sequence: CASSPGSYPGNTIYF. The CDR3, as DNA: TGCGCCAGCAGCCCGGGGTCATACCCTGGAAACACCATATATTTT.